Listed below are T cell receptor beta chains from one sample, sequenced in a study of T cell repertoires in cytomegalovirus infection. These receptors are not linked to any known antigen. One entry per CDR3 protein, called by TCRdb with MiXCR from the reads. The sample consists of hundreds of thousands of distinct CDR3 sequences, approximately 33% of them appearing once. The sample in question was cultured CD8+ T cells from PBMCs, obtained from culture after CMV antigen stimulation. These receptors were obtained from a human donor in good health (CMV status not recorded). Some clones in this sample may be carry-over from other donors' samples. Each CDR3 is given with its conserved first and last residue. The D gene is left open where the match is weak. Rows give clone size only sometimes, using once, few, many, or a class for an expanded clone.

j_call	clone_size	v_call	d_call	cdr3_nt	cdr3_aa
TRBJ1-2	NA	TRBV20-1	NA	TGCAGTGCTGAATCGGGGTGGGGTGGCTACACCTTC	CSAESGWGGYTF
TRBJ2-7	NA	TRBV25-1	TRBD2	TGTGCCAGCAGTGAGGGAGGGGACGAGCAGTACTTC	CASSEGGDEQYF
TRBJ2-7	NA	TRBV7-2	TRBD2	TGTGCCAGCAGTTTTTTGTCGGGACTAGCGGGTGACGAGCAGTACTTC	CASSFLSGLAGDEQYF
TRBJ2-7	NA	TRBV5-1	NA	TGCGCCAGCAGCTTAGAGGAGTGGGCAGCCTACGAGCAGTACTTC	CASSLEEWAAYEQYF
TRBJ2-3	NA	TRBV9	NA	TGTGCCAGCAGCGTAGGAGGGTCTAGCACAGATACGCAGTATTTT	CASSVGGSSTDTQYF
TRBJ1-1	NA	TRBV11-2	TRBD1	TGTGCCAGCAGCTTATCCCAGGCCGGGACAGGGGGCCTTTTCACTGAAGCTTTCTTT	CASSLSQAGTGGLFTEAFF
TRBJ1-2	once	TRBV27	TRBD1	TGTGCCAGCAGCTCCCGAGGACAGGGGGCGCGGGACTATGGCTACACCTTC	CASSSRGQGARDYGYTF
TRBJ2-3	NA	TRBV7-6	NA	TGTGCCAGCAGCGGTGGGGGCCCAGGGGTGGATACGCAGTATTTT	CASSGGGPGVDTQYF
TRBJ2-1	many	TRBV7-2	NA	TGTGCCAGCACCCGTAAACCCACAGGGCCGGATGGCGGGAGCTCCTACAATGAGCAGTTCTTC	CASTRKPTGPDGGSSYNEQFF
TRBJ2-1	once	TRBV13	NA	TGTGCCAGCAGCTTACCCCTAGCAGATGAGCAGTTCTTC	CASSLPLADEQFF
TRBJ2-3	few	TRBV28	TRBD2	TGTGCCAGCATTCCAAGGCAGGGACGGGAGGGGCAGTATTTT	CASIPRQGREGQYF
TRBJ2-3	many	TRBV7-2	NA	TGTGCCAGCAGCTCCCAAGACTGGGATAGGAATACGCAGTATTTT	CASSSQDWDRNTQYF
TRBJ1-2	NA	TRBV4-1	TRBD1	TGCGCCAGCAGCCAAGTAACAGGGGGGACCGATGGCTACACCTTC	CASSQVTGGTDGYTF
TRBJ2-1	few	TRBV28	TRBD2	TGTGCCAGCAGTTACCTGGGACTAGCGGCCTACAATGAGCAGTTCTTC	CASSYLGLAAYNEQFF
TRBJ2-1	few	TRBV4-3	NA	TGCGCCAGCAGCCAAGATCCCGAAACAGGGAATGAGCAGTTCTTC	CASSQDPETGNEQFF
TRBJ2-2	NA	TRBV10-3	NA	TGTGCCATCAGTGGCTCACAGGGCACCGGGGAGCTGTTTTTT	CAISGSQGTGELFF
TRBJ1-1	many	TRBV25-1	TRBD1	TGTGCCAGCAGTGGACCGGACAGGTCGACTGAAGCTTTCTTT	CASSGPDRSTEAFF
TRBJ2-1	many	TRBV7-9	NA	TGTGCCAGCAGCTCCGGATTCCAGGTCTCCTACAATGAGCAGTTCTTC	CASSSGFQVSYNEQFF